This passage covers 2 T cell receptor beta chains from one sample sequenced in a study of graft-versus-host responses after intestinal transplantation. No antigen has been identified for these receptors. Sequencing was performed with immunoSEQ multiplex PCR; in TCRdb, only in-frame clones are kept and a portion is missing. The sample yields around 97,000 clones, under 95% seen once. Sequenced material: unstimulated CD8+ T cells sorted from spleen or lymph node cells, taken before intestinal transplant. The receptors originated from a human donor who received an intestinal transplant.

The V gene is TRBV6-1, the J gene TRBJ1-2; D remains unclear. Trimming removed 2 bases from V and 4 bases from J, with 11 bases in between. CDR1 is MNHNS and CDR2 is SASEGT in the germline V gene. The CDR3 runs to 14 residues. CDR3 residues: CASSELGIGYGYTF. The CDR3 DNA follows: TGTGCCAGCAGTGAACTGGGGATCGGCTATGGCTACACCTTC.

This chain uses TRBV27 with TRBJ1-2; 7 nucleotides line up with TRBD1. The CDR3 covers 15 residues. Trimming removed 4 bases from V and 2 bases from J; junction bases left unmatched: 7. The germline V gene encodes CDR1 MNHEY and CDR2 SMNVEV (reference sequence). Written as DNA, the CDR3 is TGTGCCAGCAGTTCCACGGGACAGATAAACTATGGCTACACCTTC. Its translation is CASSSTGQINYGYTF.